This T cell receptor (beta chain) was identified during a study of T cell responses to AZD1222 COVID-19 vaccine. Broader study findings: In a largely white British group with more females than males, clonal diversity was possibly underestimated. Spike-specific TCR breadth rose after two AZD1222 doses, and depth rose as well.

Second doses were pooled across both intervals (about 4 or about 12 weeks). Data came from immunoSEQ multiplex PCR; TCRdb stores just in-frame clones and leaves some out. Among approximately 80,000 clones listed, 70% to 90% were seen once. Comment on this clone: The antigen is undetermined.

The clonotype originates from an adult who received the AZD1222 COVID-19 vaccine. Material: peripheral blood, obtained 28 days after the second AZD1222 dose.

The CDR3 reads CASSVSGGNNSPLHF. The CDR3 DNA follows: TGTGCCAGCAGCGTATCAGGGGGGAATAATTCACCCCTCCACTTT. The V gene is TRBV9, the J gene TRBJ1-6, with TRBD1 matching over 7 bases. Trimming took 1 base from V and 5 from J; bases not matched to a gene: 3. Germline CDR1 SGDLS, CDR2 YYNGEE. CDR3 size: 15 residues.